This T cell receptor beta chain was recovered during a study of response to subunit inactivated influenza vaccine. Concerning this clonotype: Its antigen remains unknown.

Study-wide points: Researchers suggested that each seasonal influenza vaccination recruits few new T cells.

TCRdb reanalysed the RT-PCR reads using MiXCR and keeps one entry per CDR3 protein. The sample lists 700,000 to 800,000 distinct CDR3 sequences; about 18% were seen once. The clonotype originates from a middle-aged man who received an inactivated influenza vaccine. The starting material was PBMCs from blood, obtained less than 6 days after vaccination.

CDR3 nucleotides: TGTGCCAGCATAGGTGACTGGCAAAATTCACCCCTCCACTTT. It encodes CASIGDWQNSPLHF. The chain is built from TRBV6-2 or TRBV6-3 and TRBJ1-6; no clear D. Germline CDR1 and CDR2: MNHEY and SVGEGT. The CDR3 sequence is 14 residues long. V was pared by 7 bases and J by 7 bases, with 14 bases between.